Described below is a single TCR beta chain sequence and its context. The antigen it binds to is not known. No base quality information exists; no much larger clone differs at one position. The approximately 39 donors, aged about 6 to 95 years, were systemically healthy Caucasian individuals from Russia. Each donor gave 8 to 10 milliliters of peripheral blood, drawn into EDTA-treated Vacutainer tubes. Ficoll-Paque density-gradient centrifugation was used to isolate PBMCs, with at least 6.5 million obtained per sample. Trizol reagent was used to extract total RNA from the PBMCs, yielding at least 6 micrograms per sample. The percentages of naive CD45RAhigh/CD27high T cells were determined by flow cytometry on a PBMC aliquot from every donor. The CDR3 goes from the cysteine to the phenylalanine over 14 residues. Only CDR3 DNA remains: 42 bases, in frame from the first base. V and J are trimmed by 1 base and 5 bases, and the gene matches miss 4 bases of the junction.

The source of the sample is a study of blood T cells in healthy people across ages (dated by TCRdb to between 2014 and 2017). Study-level background: In model experiments, template switching captured about one uniquely barcoded TCR beta cDNA molecule for every two T cells. Using the same blood draw, the study looked at two additional independent replicas of 1 million unique cDNA reads for two donors, one aged 18 to 29 and the other aged 80 or older. The study measured age-related changes in TCR beta repertoire diversity using deep sequencing normalized with unique cDNA molecular identifiers. To avoid experimental bias, donors of different ages were randomly spread across the sequencing lanes. Four age groups were formed from the donors: young (average approximately 15 years), middle-aged (just under 40), aged (approximately 60) and long-lived (roughly 88). General conclusions and limits of the study: Estimates of total diversity from one million sequenced T cells were regarded as lower bounds and underestimates. Observed TCR beta diversity per million T cells fell roughly linearly with age, and a significant reduction was already apparent by age around 44. Because the CMV infection status of the donors was unknown, age-related changes in expanded clonotypes may potentially have been confounded. There was a strong correlation between observed TCR beta diversity and the percentage of naive T cells measured by flow cytometry. Bulk unsorted PBMC profiling prevented conclusive comparison of naive and antigen-experienced compartments. Compared with the aged group, the long-lived group had more naive CD4+ T cells, fewer expanded clones and increased TCR diversity, suggesting age selection.

Libraries came from 5' RACE. The second PCR ran for about 7 to 11 cycles and used a J-beta primer mix along with a sample-barcoded 5' primer. Each TCR beta cDNA molecule received a unique molecular identifier from a template-switch 5' adaptor carrying 12 random nucleotides. At least 2.5 million CDR3-containing paired-end reads were obtained from each sample. First-strand cDNA was synthesized from all RNA with the Mint cDNA synthesis kit, primed by a TRBC-specific oligonucleotide. Following uracil-DNA glycosylase treatment, all cDNA underwent a first 18-cycle PCR with the universal primers M1SS and BC2_uni_R. Per the source publication's procedure: For normalization, 1 million high-quality reads, each with a distinct molecular identifier, were randomly selected from each sample. Reads with shared molecular identifiers were discarded instead of being binned into consensus sequences. MiTCR, with a Q25 quality threshold and the strictest error-elimination algorithm, was used for CDR3 identification, clonotype clustering and error correction. Lower-bound total TCR beta diversity was estimated with a nonparametric unseen species model using Euler transformation. Using fastp at Q25 and MiXCR, TCRdb reprocessed the public reads and kept productive beta chains. Under each unique CDR3 protein, matching rows form one entry showing the most common genes and DNA. V and J calls and clone size were set by TCRdb, not the authors. The sample table shows 1,800,000 or so distinct CDR3 sequences, and about 39% are seen once. The top ten hold roughly 24% of the sample.

Sequencing was done on a sample of blood. In this chain, TRBV12-3 or TRBV12-4 is recombined with TRBJ1-2, with 7 bases in between that match TRBD1. This clonotype was sampled from a human donor in good health. The CDR3 region reads CASSLDATGYGYTF. The nucleotide sequence is TGTGCCAGCAGTTTAGATGCGACAGGGTATGGCTACACCTTC.